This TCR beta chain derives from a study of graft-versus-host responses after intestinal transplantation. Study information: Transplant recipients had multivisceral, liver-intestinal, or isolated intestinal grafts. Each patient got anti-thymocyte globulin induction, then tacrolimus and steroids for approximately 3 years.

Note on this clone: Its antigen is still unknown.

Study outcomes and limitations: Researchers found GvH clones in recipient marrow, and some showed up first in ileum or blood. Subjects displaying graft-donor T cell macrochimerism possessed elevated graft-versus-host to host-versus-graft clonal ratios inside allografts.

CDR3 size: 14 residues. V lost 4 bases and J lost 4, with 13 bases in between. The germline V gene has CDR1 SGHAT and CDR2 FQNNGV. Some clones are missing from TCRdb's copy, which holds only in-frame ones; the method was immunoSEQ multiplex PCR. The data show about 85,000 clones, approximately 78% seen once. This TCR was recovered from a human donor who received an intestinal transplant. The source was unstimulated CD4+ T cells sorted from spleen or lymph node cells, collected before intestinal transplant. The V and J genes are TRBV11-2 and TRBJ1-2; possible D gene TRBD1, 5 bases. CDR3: CASSSLGGRYGYTF. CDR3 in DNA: TGTGCCAGCAGCTCGTTGGGGGGACGCTATGGCTACACCTTC.